This entry lists 25 T cell receptor beta chains sequenced from one sample in a study of CD8 T cells in ankylosing spondylitis. TCRdb itself ran the 5' RACE reads through MiXCR, one entry per CDR3 protein. Seen here are around 280,000 distinct CDR3 sequences, 15% to 20% observed once, and the top ten hold less than 9.5%. Sequenced sample: blood, either unsorted or a sorted T cell fraction (not recorded which). All receptors come from a male donor with ankylosing spondylitis or in good health (not recorded which).

The chain combines TRBV4-1 with TRBJ2-3, with 11 bases that match TRBD1. CDR1 and CDR2 from the germline V gene are MGHRA and YSYEKL. With V trimmed by 0 bases and J by 4 bases, 3 bases remained unmatched. The length of the CDR3 is 16 residues. The CDR3 bases are TGCGCCAGCAGCCAAGACGGGACAGGGGGATCAGATACGCAGTATTTT. Translating gives CASSQDGTGGSDTQYF.

This clonotype was picked up a small number of times. The J gene is TRBJ1-3, the V gene TRBV29-1; D perhaps matches TRBD1 (6 bases). Trimming took off 0 bases at V and 4 bases at J, with 16 bases between the two ends. This CDR3 has 16 residues. Germline assignment: CDR1 SQVTM and CDR2 ANQGSEA. This chain's CDR3 is CSVEEWDTGEGNTIYF. CDR3 DNA: TGCAGCGTTGAAGAGTGGGACACGGGGGAAGGAAACACCATATATTTT.

The rearrangement uses TRBV7-2 and TRBJ2-7; 7 bases match TRBD1. Unmatched junction bases numbered 7, after V lost 6 bases and J lost 2 bases. CDR1 and CDR2 from the germline V gene are SGHTA and FQGNSA. The CDR3 length is 14 residues. CDR3: CASSYLDRAYEQYV. The CDR3 DNA follows: TGTGCCAGCAGTTACCTAGACAGGGCCTACGAGCAGTACGTC.

This clonotype was observed a few times. V is TRBV11-2 and J is TRBJ1-2, with unresolved D. This CDR3 region has 17 residues. Germline V lookup: CDR1 SGHAT, CDR2 FQNNGV. V lost 0 bases and J lost 0, with 14 bases in between. This CDR3 is CASSLEVGSGANYGYTF. The CDR3 DNA reads TGTGCCAGCAGCTTAGAGGTCGGGAGTGGGGCTAACTATGGCTACACCTTC.

This clonotype came up many times. The chain couples TRBV7-2 to TRBJ1-5; no definite D call. This CDR3 contains 15 residues. V was pared by 0 bases and J by 1 base, with 7 bases between. The V gene's germline CDR1 is SGHTA and CDR2 FQGNSA. CDR3 nucleotide sequence: TGTGCCAGCAGCTTAGCGTTGGGGAGCAATCAGCCCCAGCATTTT. Translating it yields CASSLALGSNQPQHF.

The rearrangement links TRBV13 to TRBJ2-3; D unresolved. The V end lost 5 bases, the J end lost 5 bases, and 20 bases lay between the germline ends. The V gene's germline CDR1 is PRHDT and CDR2 FYEKMQ (reference sequence). This CDR3 region has 16 residues. The CDR3 is CASSGPTPPEIDTQYF. CDR3 DNA: TGTGCCAGCAGCGGCCCGACTCCTCCGGAGATAGATACGCAGTATTTT.

This clonotype appeared a few times. The V gene is TRBV20-1, the J gene TRBJ1-1; 7 bases map to TRBD1. The CDR3 sequence is 15 residues long. Germline CDR1 is DFQATT and CDR2 is SNEGSKA (reference sequence). Trimming removed 1 base from V and 0 bases from J; junction bases left unmatched: 5. The CDR3 nucleotides are TGCAGTGCTAGAGCACAGGGGATTATGAACACTGAAGCTTTCTTT. Protein sequence: CSARAQGIMNTEAFF.

This clonotype came up a few times. The V gene is TRBV20-1, the J gene TRBJ2-7; D is unclear. This CDR3 is 14 amino acids long. Between the trimmed V and J ends, which lost 2 bases and 0 bases, there was a span of 11 bases. CDR1 DFQATT and CDR2 SNEGSKA come from the germline V gene (reference sequence). The CDR3: CSARSLSSSYEQYV. The CDR3 nucleotides read TGCAGTGCTAGAAGTCTGTCAAGCTCCTACGAGCAGTACGTC.

Here the CDR3 reads CASSALQGHGYTF. The CDR3 DNA sequence: TGTGCCAGCAGTGCCTTACAGGGTCATGGCTACACCTTC. The J gene is TRBJ1-2, the V gene TRBV6-1; TRBD1 might be the D (6 bases). Trimming removed 4 bases from V and 6 bases from J, with 12 bases in between. There are 13 residues in the CDR3. Germline V gene data show CDR1 as MNHNS and CDR2 as SASEGT.

This chain links TRBV5-1 with TRBJ2-1, with D maybe TRBD2 (6 bases). The length of the CDR3 is 14 residues. Trimming left V 1 base short and J 9 bases short, with 14 bases between. Germline CDR1 and CDR2: SGHRS and YFSETQ. The CDR3 nucleotides read TGCGCCAGCAGCTTGAGGGAAAGGGGACTTGAGCAGTTCTTC. Translated: CASSLRERGLEQFF. Combining the CDR3 with reference TRBV5-1 and TRBJ2-1 gives the whole variable domain KAGVTQTPRYLIKTRGQQVTLSCSPISGHRSVSWYQQTPGQGLQFLFEYFSETQRNKGNFPGRFSGRQFSNSRSEMNVSTLELGDSALYLCASSLRERGLEQFFGPGTRLTVL.

The V and J genes are TRBV12-3 or TRBV12-4 and TRBJ1-2; no reliable D call. V was shortened by 5 bases and J by 3 bases, with 10 bases between the two germline ends. This CDR3 comprises 13 residues. As DNA, the CDR3 is TGTGCCAGCAGTCCCGGGAGCCACTATGGCTACACCTTC. Translation: CASSPGSHYGYTF.

Notes on this clonotype: This clone may be a read error of a much larger clone one base away. The rearrangement joins TRBV2 to TRBJ1-5, with D possibly being TRBD1 (5 bases). Trimming cost V 4 bases and J 1 base, with 5 bases left between them. CDR1 and CDR2 from the germline V gene are SNHLY and FYNNEI. This CDR3 contains 13 residues. The CDR3 nucleotides are TGTGCCAGCAGTGCAGGGAGCAATCAGCCCCAGCATTTT. Its translation is CASSAGSNQPQHF.

This clonotype came up a few times. The chain joins TRBV10-3 to TRBJ2-2; 7 nucleotides line up with TRBD1. Germline V gene data show CDR1 as ENHRY and CDR2 as SYGVKD. V lost 7 bases, J lost 0 bases, and 8 bases stayed unmatched. This CDR3 contains 16 residues. CDR3 sequence: CAITQQGPPNTGELFF. As DNA, the CDR3 is TGTGCCATCACTCAACAGGGGCCCCCGAACACCGGGGAGCTGTTTTTT.

The chain combines TRBV12-3 or TRBV12-4 with TRBJ2-1, with 10 positions matching TRBD1. The V segment lost 10 bases and the J segment 7 bases; nucleotides outside the gene matches: 7. This CDR3 has 13 amino acids. CDR3 bases: TGTGCCACGACAGGGGGCAATAAAAATGAGCAGTTCTTC. Translating gives CATTGGNKNEQFF.

The chain has TRBV27 and TRBJ1-5, with 7 nucleotides matching TRBD1. The CDR3 sequence is 17 residues long. Germline assignment: CDR1 MNHEY and CDR2 SMNVEV (reference sequence). The ends lost 4 bases at V and 0 bases at J; junction bases unmatched: 9. The CDR3 loop is CASSSGDRAISNQPQHF. The CDR3 nucleotides are TGTGCCAGCAGTTCCGGAGACAGGGCGATTAGCAATCAGCCCCAGCATTTT.

This clonotype has only a few counts. The V gene is TRBV29-1, the J gene TRBJ2-5; no definite D call. Trimming pared 4 bases from V and 4 bases from J, leaving 10 bases between. This CDR3 has 12 residues. Germline values: CDR1 SQVTM, CDR2 ANQGSEA. CDR3 sequence (DNA): TGCAGCGTTGGGTGGGGAAGAGAGACCCAGTACTTC. Translating it yields CSVGWGRETQYF.

This clonotype was observed a handful of times. The CDR3 is CASSLDGQAAAFF. CDR3 sequence (DNA): TGTGCCAGCAGCTTAGACGGGCAGGCAGCGGCTTTCTTT. The chain uses TRBV11-1 and TRBJ1-1, with D hard to call. V gave up 1 base and J gave up 11 bases, with 14 bases separating them. Germline lookup yields CDR1 SGHAT and CDR2 FQDESV (reference sequence). The CDR3 covers 13 residues.

A few counts support this clonotype. The chain is built from TRBV5-1 and TRBJ2-5; 9 bases line up with TRBD1. The ends lost 1 base at V and 5 bases at J; junction bases unmatched: 6. The CDR3 totals 15 residues. CDR1 and CDR2 (germline): SGHRS, YFSETQ. The CDR3 DNA reads TGCGCCAGCAGCTTGACAGGGGGCTTCGGGGAGACCCAGTACTTC. Encoded protein: CASSLTGGFGETQYF.

This chain uses TRBV5-1 with TRBJ2-3, with D perhaps matching TRBD1 (5 bases). The CDR3 runs 15 residues. Germline V gene sequence: CDR1 SGHRS, CDR2 YFSETQ. Trimming removed 0 bases at V and 2 bases at J, with 10 bases between. CDR3 coding DNA: TGCGCCAGCAGCTTGGCCATACAGGCCACAGATACGCAGTATTTT. It yields the protein CASSLAIQATDTQYF.

The gene calls are TRBV5-5 and TRBJ2-2; D gene unclear. V shed 0 bases and J shed 6 bases, with 9 bases lying between them. CDR1 and CDR2 from the germline V gene are SGHKS and YYEKEE (reference sequence). This CDR3 has 14 residues. Here the CDR3 DNA reads TGTGCCAGCAGCTTGGATACGGTTCCCGGGGAGCTGTTTTTT. Translated, it gives CASSLDTVPGELFF. The complete variable domain, with remaining parts taken from reference TRBV5-5 and TRBJ2-2, reads DAGVTQSPTHLIKTRGQQVTLRCSPISGHKSVSWYQQVLGQGPQFIFQYYEKEERGRGNFPDRFSARQFPNYSSELNVNALLLGDSALYLCASSLDTVPGELFFGEGSRLTVL.

This chain links TRBV20-1 with TRBJ1-1; D unclear. CDR1 is DFQATT, CDR2 SNEGSKA, per germline (reference sequence). V was cut by 8 bases and J by 7 bases, with 17 bases left in between. The CDR3 is 12 amino acids. The CDR3 DNA follows: TGCAGTCTAAGAGTCCGGTCGATTGAAGCTTTCTTT. As protein: CSLRVRSIEAFF.

This clonotype has just a few counts. The gene calls are TRBV5-1 and TRBJ1-1, with D possibly matching TRBD1 (6 bases). Per germline, CDR1 SGHRS and CDR2 YFSETQ. The CDR3 length is 15 residues. The V gene lost 3 bases and the J gene lost 0 bases, with 12 bases spanning the gap. The CDR3 DNA sequence: TGCGCCAGCAGCTACACGGGACAATTGAACACTGAAGCTTTCTTT. Protein sequence: CASSYTGQLNTEAFF.

On this clonotype itself: One base away lies a much larger clone, so this may be a sequencing read error. The V and J genes are TRBV15 and TRBJ1-2; 9 nucleotides line up with TRBD1. CDR1 and CDR2 from the germline V gene are LNHNV and YYDKDF (reference sequence). The length of the CDR3 is 14 residues. The DNA of the CDR3 is TGTGTCACCAGCACGCGGGGACAGGGAGAGGGCTACACCTTC. Translated: CVTSTRGQGEGYTF. The entire variable domain, with the rest obtained from reference TRBV15 and TRBJ1-2, is as follows: DAMVIQNPRYQVTQFGKPVTLSCSQTLNHNVMYWYQQKSSQAPKLLFHYYDKDFNNEADTPDNFQSRRPNTSFCFLDIRSPGLGDTAMYLCVTSTRGQGEGYTFGSGTRLTVV.

This clonotype was counted between two and nine times. CDR3 nucleotides: TGTGCCAGCAGTTTAGTCGGCTACGAGCAGTACGTC. This gives the protein CASSLVGYEQYV. This chain connects TRBV28 to TRBJ2-7, with D hard to call. CDR3 length equals 12 residues. Germline-derived CDR1 and CDR2 are MDHEN and SYDVKM. The V end lost 2 bases, the J end lost 3 bases, and 5 bases lay between the germline ends.

In its sample, this clonotype was seen a few times. V and J are TRBV6-2 or TRBV6-3 and TRBJ2-3; D assignment may be TRBD1 or TRBD2 (5 bases each). In germline, CDR1 is MNHEY, CDR2 SVGEGT. CDR3 length equals 13 residues. The V end was cut by 2 bases, the J end by 5 bases, with 8 bases between. The CDR3 reads CASSYVRGDTQYF. The DNA for the CDR3 is TGTGCCAGCAGTTACGTGAGGGGAGATACGCAGTATTTT.